The text below deals with one TCR beta chain. TCRdb's copy holds only in-frame clones and misses some; the assay was immunoSEQ multiplex PCR. Altogether more than 40,000 clones are present, about 88% being singletons, with the ten largest covering roughly 3%. The data belong to a study of blood T cell repertoires in COVID-19. Adults between about 18 and 95 years of age took part from more than 20 US areas. The TCR comes from a woman aged 45-59 years who had recovered from COVID-19. The sequenced sample was PBMCs or T cells enriched from blood (not recorded which).

The CDR3 DNA reads as TGTGCCAGCGCCCGGACAGGGGGCGGTCAGCCCCAGCATTTT. Amino acids: CASARTGGGQPQHF. The chain carries TRBV27 and TRBJ1-5; 11 nucleotides line up with TRBD1. The CDR3 totals 14 residues. Germline V gene lookup returns CDR1 MNHEY and CDR2 SMNVEV (reference sequence). V shed 8 bases and J 6 bases; nucleotides not matched to a gene: 6.